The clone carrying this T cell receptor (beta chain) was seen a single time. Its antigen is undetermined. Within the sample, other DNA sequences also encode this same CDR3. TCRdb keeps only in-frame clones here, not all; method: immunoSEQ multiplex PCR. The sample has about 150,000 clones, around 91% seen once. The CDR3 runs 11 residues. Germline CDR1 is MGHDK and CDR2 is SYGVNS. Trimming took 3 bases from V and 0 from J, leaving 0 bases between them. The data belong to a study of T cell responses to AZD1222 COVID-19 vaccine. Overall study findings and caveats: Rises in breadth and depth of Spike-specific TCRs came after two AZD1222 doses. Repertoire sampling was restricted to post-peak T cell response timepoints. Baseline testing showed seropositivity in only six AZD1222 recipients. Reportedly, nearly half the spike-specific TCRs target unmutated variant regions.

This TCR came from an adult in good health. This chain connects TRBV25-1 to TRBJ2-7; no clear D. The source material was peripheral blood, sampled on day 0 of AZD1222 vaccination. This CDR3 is CASSDSYEQYF. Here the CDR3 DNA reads TGTGCCAGCAGTGACTCCTACGAGCAGTACTTC.